Listed here is a single T cell receptor beta chain. What it binds is not known. This CDR3 spans 17 amino acids. CDR1 is SGHNT and CDR2 is YYREEE in the germline V gene (reference sequence). Trimming removed 0 bases from V and 0 bases from J; junction bases left unmatched: 5. This specimen comes from a study of cytotoxic CD8 clonotypes in ibrutinib-treated CLL. Study-level results: Pretreatment clonality was elevated relative to age-matched healthy donors and paralleled circulating CD8+ T-cell counts. Clonality was elevated at ibrutinib response and had returned toward baseline at progression.

Profiling relied on immunoSEQ multiplex PCR, and the TCRdb table lists in-frame clones only, not all of them. Here the sample spans over 100,000 clones, approximately 85% being singletons. This TCR came from a human donor with chronic lymphocytic leukemia. The chain carries TRBV5-4 and TRBJ2-2; 7 bases are shared with TRBD1. The sample in question was PBMCs, obtained after 24 months of ibrutinib treatment. CDR3 amino acids: CASSLEFGTANTGELFF. The CDR3 region has the DNA TGTGCCAGCAGCTTGGAATTCGGGACAGCGAACACCGGGGAGCTGTTTTTT.